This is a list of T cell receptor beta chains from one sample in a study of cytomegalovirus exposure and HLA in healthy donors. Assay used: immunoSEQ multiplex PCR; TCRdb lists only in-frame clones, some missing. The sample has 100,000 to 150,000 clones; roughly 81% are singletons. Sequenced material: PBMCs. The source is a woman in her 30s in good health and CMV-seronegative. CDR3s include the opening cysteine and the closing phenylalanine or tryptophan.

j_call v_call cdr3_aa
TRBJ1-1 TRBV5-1 CASSREGNTEAFF
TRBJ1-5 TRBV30 CAWNGPGAHQPQHF
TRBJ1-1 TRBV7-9 CASSLFNTEAFF
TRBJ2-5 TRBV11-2 CASSQVAGGPGETQYF
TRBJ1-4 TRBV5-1 CASSLIQGRSNEKLFF
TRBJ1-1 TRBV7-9 CASSLDAGQNTEAFF
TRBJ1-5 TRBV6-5 CASRRDRGINQPQHF
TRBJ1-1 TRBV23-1 CASSQSYTGGLAEAFF
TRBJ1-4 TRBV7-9 CASSLGTANEKLFF
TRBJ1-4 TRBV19 CASSRKTRATNEKLFF
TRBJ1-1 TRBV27 CASSSALSTEAFF
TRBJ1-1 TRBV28 CASSPNRADTEAFF
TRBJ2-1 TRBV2 CASSAMGQNQFF
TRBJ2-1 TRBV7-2 CASSLVAGGRDEQFF
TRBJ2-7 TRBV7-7 CASSFERGYEQYF
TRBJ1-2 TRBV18 CASSPGTGGGYGYTF
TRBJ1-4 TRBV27 CASARGLATNEKLFF
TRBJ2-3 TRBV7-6 CASSPLAGGTSTDAQYF
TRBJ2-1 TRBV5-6 CASSLGTSSYNEQFF
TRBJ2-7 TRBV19 CASSQQGSDYEQYF
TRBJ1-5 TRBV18 CASSPSNSGGSAGQPQHF
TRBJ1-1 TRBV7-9 CASSLVPSTTVNTEAFF
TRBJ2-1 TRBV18 CASSPGLPGRGQFF
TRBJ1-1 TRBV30 CAWKRSGGMEAFF
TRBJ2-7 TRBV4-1 CASSYEREGEQYF
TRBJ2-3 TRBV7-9 CASSTPDRGLRDTQYF
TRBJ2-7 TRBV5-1 CASSLNPFFEQYF
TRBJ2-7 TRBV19 CASSIVAGETYEQYF
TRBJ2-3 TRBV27 CASTSEGFIRTDTQYF
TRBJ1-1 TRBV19 CASSIGTQEAFF
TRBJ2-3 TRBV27 CASSILQGAADTQYF
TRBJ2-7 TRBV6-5 CASSPRTVADEQYF
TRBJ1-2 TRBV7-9 CSSSLETALYGYTF
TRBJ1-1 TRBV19 CASSIDRGTEAFF
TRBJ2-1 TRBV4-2 CASSQAGTKGDNEQFF
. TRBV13 CASSEAGKPYEQYF
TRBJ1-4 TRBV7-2 CASCRSPNEKLFF
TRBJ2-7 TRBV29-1 CSALQQGLEQYF
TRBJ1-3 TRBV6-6 CASSSTGISGNTIYF
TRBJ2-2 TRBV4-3 CASSQDRLVGRELFF
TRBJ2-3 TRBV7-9 CASRETGYTDTQYF
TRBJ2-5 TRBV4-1 CASSGATGDMTETQYF
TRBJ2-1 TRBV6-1 CASNLPGQGYNEQFF
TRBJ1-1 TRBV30 CAWTGGANTEAFF
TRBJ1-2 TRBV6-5 CASSPPGPGIVGYTF
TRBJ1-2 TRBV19 CASSPLQGASGYTF
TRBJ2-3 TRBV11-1 CASSSQRGYTDTQYF
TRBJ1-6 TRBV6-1 CASSEPIRTTSYSPLHF
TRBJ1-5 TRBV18 CASSPGGGLNQPQHF
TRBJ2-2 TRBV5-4 CASSWRAGELFF
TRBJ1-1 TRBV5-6 CASSLEEAEAFF
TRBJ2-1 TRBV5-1 CASSDRHNEQFF
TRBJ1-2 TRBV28 CASSLSGANYGYTF
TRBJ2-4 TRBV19 CASSIRTIVAKNIQYF
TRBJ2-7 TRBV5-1 CASSLDGTGSYEQYF
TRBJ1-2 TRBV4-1 CASSPPSGVPYTF
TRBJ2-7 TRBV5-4 CASSLVGTLNYEQYF
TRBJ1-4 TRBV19 CASSPRAPPRDEKLFF
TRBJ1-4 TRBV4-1 CASSQDPTGDEKLFF
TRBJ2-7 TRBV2 CASSDHSSSYEQYF